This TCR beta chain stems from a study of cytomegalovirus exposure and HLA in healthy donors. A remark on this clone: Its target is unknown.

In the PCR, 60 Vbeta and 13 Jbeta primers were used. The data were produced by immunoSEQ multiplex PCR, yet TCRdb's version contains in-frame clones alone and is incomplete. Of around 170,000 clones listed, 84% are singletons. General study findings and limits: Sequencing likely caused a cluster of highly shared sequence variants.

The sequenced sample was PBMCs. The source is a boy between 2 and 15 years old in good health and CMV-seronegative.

DNA of the CDR3: TGTGCCAGTAGCAGGACAGCTTTGAGAGAAGAGCAGTACTTC. Translation gives CASSRTALREEQYF. The gene calls are TRBV19 and TRBJ2-5, with D possibly being TRBD1 (6 bases). The germline V gene has CDR1 LNHDA and CDR2 SQIVND (reference sequence). The V and J ends lost 6 bases and 11 bases respectively, with 22 bases between them. The CDR3 runs 14 residues.